Below, 23 T cell receptor beta chains from the same sample are listed, as sequenced in a study of cytomegalovirus exposure and HLA in healthy donors. Both 60 Vbeta primers and 13 Jbeta primers went into the PCR. Data came from immunoSEQ multiplex PCR; TCRdb stores just in-frame clones and leaves some out. The sample contains more than 150,000 clones, roughly four fifths of which appear only once. Sequencing was done on a sample of PBMCs. All receptors come from a man aged 45-65 years in good health and CMV-seronegative.

The genes are TRBV16 and TRBJ2-5, with a weak D call TRBD2 (6 bases). CDR1 and CDR2 (germline): KGHSY, FQNENV. The CDR3 is 13 amino acids. Trimming removed 3 bases at V and 4 bases at J, with 9 bases between. The CDR3 spells CASSQGLGETQYF. The CDR3 DNA sequence: TGTGCCAGCAGCCAGGGACTTGGAGAGACCCAGTACTTC. Complete variable domain (other parts from reference TRBV16 and TRBJ2-5): GEEVAQTPKHLVRGEGQKAKLYCAPIKGHSYVFWYQQVLKNEFKFLISFQNENVFDETGMPKERFSAKCLPNSPCSLEIQATKLEDSAVYFCASSQGLGETQYFGPGTRLLVL.

Only a few counts were recorded for this clone. The chain employs TRBV5-6 and TRBJ1-4; 10 bases fit TRBD1. This CDR3 has 16 residues. V gave up 4 bases and J gave up 5 bases; unmatched junction bases: 8. Germline values: CDR1 SGHDT, CDR2 YYEEEE. The CDR3 sequence: CASSLLTGQGNEKLFF. In DNA, the CDR3 is TGTGCCAGCAGCCTACTTACGGGACAGGGGAATGAAAAACTGTTTTTT.

The chain has TRBV9 and TRBJ2-3; D remains unclear. Germline loops: CDR1 SGDLS, CDR2 YYNGEE. CDR3 length equals 13 residues. V was trimmed by 3 bases and J by 2 bases, leaving 7 bases between them. The CDR3 reads CASSAQHTDTQYF. The CDR3 coding sequence is TGTGCCAGCAGCGCCCAACACACAGATACGCAGTATTTT.

This clone was counted once. The rearrangement joins TRBV6-5 to TRBJ2-1; TRBD2 agrees at 7 bases. This CDR3 is 14 amino acids long. The germline V gene has CDR1 MNHEY and CDR2 SVGAGI. V was clipped by 2 bases and J by 5 bases; unmatched bases: 3. Here the CDR3 reads CASSYVGRNNEQFF. CDR3 in DNA: TGTGCCAGCAGTTACGTCGGGAGGAACAATGAGCAGTTCTTC.

This chain connects TRBV6-6 to TRBJ2-7; weak D call: TRBD1 (6 bases). Trimming shortened V by 6 bases and J by 7 bases, and 10 bases separated the two germline ends. In germline, CDR1 is MNHNY, CDR2 SVGAGI (reference sequence). This CDR3 has 11 amino acids. CDR3 DNA sequence: TGTGCCAGCAGGCACAGGGAGGAGCAGTACTTC. Its translation is CASRHREEQYF.

The chain combines TRBV11-1 with TRBJ2-5, with unresolved D. V was trimmed by 1 base and J by 5 bases, leaving 11 bases between them. Germline CDR1 and CDR2: SGHAT and FQDESV (reference sequence). The CDR3 totals 14 residues. CDR3 amino acids: CASSLESGYETQYF. CDR3 sequence (DNA): TGTGCCAGCAGCTTAGAGTCCGGGTACGAGACCCAGTACTTC.

The chain has TRBV5-8 and TRBJ1-6; a possible D gene is TRBD1 (5 bases). Trimming removed 2 bases from V and 6 bases from J, with 15 bases in between. CDR3 length: 16 residues. Germline V gene lookup returns CDR1 SGHTS and CDR2 YDEGEE. Written as DNA, the CDR3 is TGTGCCAGCAGCTTCGGGACCTACGGGGGTAATTCACCCCTCCACTTT. Its translation: CASSFGTYGGNSPLHF.

J is TRBJ1-3 and V is TRBV7-2, with D unclear. The CDR3 runs 12 residues. Germline loops: CDR1 SGHTA, CDR2 FQGNSA. The ends were cut back, 6 bases at V and 4 bases at J, with 7 bases in the middle. The CDR3, as DNA: TGTGCCAGCAGTGTTGAGGGAAACACCATATATTTT. Encoded protein: CASSVEGNTIYF.

The rearrangement uses TRBV6-1 and TRBJ2-5, with D maybe TRBD2 (6 bases). Germline V gene data show CDR1 as MNHNS and CDR2 as SASEGT. Trimming removed 5 bases from V and 3 bases from J, with 10 bases in between. The CDR3 sequence is 13 residues long. CDR3 sequence (DNA): TGTGCCAGCAGTCGGGAGAGGGAAGAGACCCAGTACTTC. This gives the protein CASSREREETQYF.

The chain joins TRBV5-4 to TRBJ2-5, with 7 bases aligning to TRBD2. The V and J ends lost 3 bases and 2 bases, in that order; junction bases with no gene match: 10. CDR3 size: 16 residues. Germline CDR1 and CDR2: SGHNT and YYREEE (reference sequence). The CDR3 nucleotides read TGTGCCAGCAGCTCTCGCGGCGGGGGTACACAAGAGACCCAGTACTTC. Translating it yields CASSSRGGGTQETQYF.

The CDR3 region has the DNA TGTGCCAGCAGCCGGACTAGCGGGGGATCCGAGCAGTACTTC. Translated: CASSRTSGGSEQYF. J is TRBJ2-5 and V is TRBV7-2; 13 nucleotides align to TRBD2. The J call could be wrong; TRBJ2-7 is a better fit for the DNA end. The CDR3 loop spans 14 amino acids. Germline CDR1 is SGHTA and CDR2 is FQGNSA.

The rearrangement links TRBV4-3 to TRBJ1-2, with 7 positions matching TRBD1. Germline lookup yields CDR1 LGHNA and CDR2 YSLEER. The CDR3 consists of 14 residues. Trimming cost V 2 bases and J 2 bases; bases outside gene matches: 2. CDR3 coding DNA: TGCGCCAGCAGCCAAATGGGACAGAACTATGGCTACACCTTC. Its translation is CASSQMGQNYGYTF.

The chain combines TRBV6-1 with TRBJ2-2; 8 bases line up with TRBD2. The CDR3 consists of 15 residues. The V segment lost 8 bases and the J segment 7 bases; nucleotides outside the gene matches: 12. The germline V gene has CDR1 MNHNS and CDR2 SASEGT. CDR3 DNA: TGTGCCAGCCTACCCCCGGGGGGGAGTAACGGGGAGCTGTTTTTT. Its protein is CASLPPGGSNGELFF.

The table lists this clone with a few counts. For the CDR3, the DNA is TGCGCCAGCAGCCAAGAACGGACAGTCTCCTACGAGCAGTACTTC. Protein: CASSQERTVSYEQYF. The chain recombines TRBV4-1 with TRBJ2-7; D is perhaps TRBD1 (6 bases). This CDR3 has 15 residues. Germline CDR1 is MGHRA and CDR2 is YSYEKL. The germline V and J ends were trimmed by 0 bases and 0 bases, with 9 bases remaining between them.

The chain recombines TRBV30 with TRBJ1-1; no clear D gene. Between the trimmed V and J ends, which lost 3 bases and 7 bases, there was a span of 9 bases. Per the germline V gene, CDR1 is GTSNPN and CDR2 is SVGIG (reference sequence). The CDR3 covers 11 residues. The CDR3 region has the DNA TGTGCCTGGAGCAGGCAACTTGAAGCTTTCTTT. Encoded protein: CAWSRQLEAFF.

In its sample, this clone was seen once. The V and J genes are TRBV28 and TRBJ2-5, with D perhaps matching TRBD1 (6 bases). Trimming removed 2 bases from V and 2 bases from J, with 12 bases in between. Per the germline V gene, CDR1 is MDHEN and CDR2 is SYDVKM. The CDR3 consists of 15 residues. The DNA of the CDR3 is TGTGCCAGCAGTTTACAGGGGAAGGGGCAAGAGACCCAGTACTTC. Protein: CASSLQGKGQETQYF. The full variable domain, rest sourced from reference TRBV28 and TRBJ2-5, is DVKVTQSSRYLVKRTGEKVFLECVQDMDHENMFWYRQDPGLGLRLIYFSYDVKMKEKGDIPEGYSVSREKKERFSLILESASTNQTSMYLCASSLQGKGQETQYFGPGTRLLVL.

This clone was counted once. The J gene is TRBJ2-5, the V gene TRBV7-2; D is unclear. The last part of the DNA fits TRBJ2-7 better; the J call may be wrong. CDR1 and CDR2 (germline): SGHTA, FQGNSA. This CDR3 spans 14 amino acids. This CDR3 is CASSFPGWSYEQYF. The CDR3, as DNA: TGTGCCAGCAGCTTTCCGGGTTGGTCCTACGAGCAGTACTTC.

This clone was counted between two and nine times. The chain has TRBV7-3 and TRBJ2-5; D remains unclear. This CDR3 contains 13 residues. Germline V gene sequence: CDR1 SGHTA, CDR2 FQGTGA. V lost 5 bases and J lost 3, with 10 bases in between. The CDR3 nucleotides read TGTGCCAGCAGCCTGGGCACGAAAGAGACCCAGTACTTC. This gives the protein CASSLGTKETQYF.

The rearrangement joins TRBV7-2 to TRBJ2-5; the match to TRBD2 covers 8 bases. Germline V gene lookup returns CDR1 SGHTA and CDR2 FQGNSA. The CDR3 length is 15 residues. With V trimmed by 2 bases and J by 4 bases, 6 bases remained unmatched. The CDR3, as DNA: TGTGCCAGCAGCTTAAGAGCGGGGGCTGGAGAGACCCAGTACTTC. Protein product: CASSLRAGAGETQYF. Filled out from reference TRBV7-2 and TRBJ2-5, the complete variable domain reads GAGVSQSPSNKVTEKGKDVELRCDPISGHTALYWYRQSLGQGLEFLIYFQGNSAPDKSGLPSDRFSAERTGGSVSTLTIQRTQQEDSAVYLCASSLRAGAGETQYFGPGTRLLVL.

J is TRBJ2-5 and V is TRBV11-3; 11 bases line up with TRBD2. The V gene's germline CDR1 is SGHNT and CDR2 YENEEA. CDR3 size: 18 residues. The V gene end was trimmed by 5 bases and the J gene end by 5 bases; junction bases not matched to a gene: 16. The CDR3 region is CASSSTSGSHREDETQYF. CDR3 DNA sequence: TGTGCCAGCAGCAGCACTAGCGGGAGCCACCGGGAGGACGAGACCCAGTACTTC.

The V and J genes are TRBV7-9 and TRBJ1-1; D not certain. Trimming cost V 5 bases and J 5 bases, with 12 bases left between them. The length of the CDR3 is 13 residues. Germline V CDR1 and CDR2: SEHNR, FQNEAQ (reference sequence). CDR3 protein: CASSPSSRTEAFF. The CDR3 nucleotides read TGTGCCAGCAGCCCGTCATCTCGGACTGAAGCTTTCTTT.

This chain joins TRBV2 and TRBJ2-5; possible D gene TRBD1, 5 bases. This CDR3 is 12 amino acids long. Germline V gives CDR1 SNHLY, CDR2 FYNNEI. Trimming cost V 4 bases and J 9 bases, with 12 bases left between them. The CDR3 protein is CASSAVWGSQYF. CDR3 sequence (DNA): TGTGCCAGCAGTGCCGTGTGGGGCTCCCAGTACTTC.

The J gene is TRBJ1-2, the V gene TRBV28; TRBD1 matches at 9 bases. Germline V lookup: CDR1 MDHEN, CDR2 SYDVKM. The CDR3 runs to 14 residues. V gave up 5 bases and J gave up 5 bases; unmatched junction bases: 6. The CDR3 loop reads CASSLGTGLYGYTF. The CDR3 DNA sequence: TGTGCCAGCAGTCTAGGGACAGGGCTATATGGCTACACCTTC.